Described below is a single T cell receptor (beta chain) sequence and its context. Its specificity is unknown. TCRdb passed the 5' RACE reads through MiXCR, listing each CDR3 protein once. The table lists about 50,000 distinct CDR3 sequences, about 6.2% of them singletons, with around 7% in the top ten. This entry comes from a study of early T cells in non-severe SARS-CoV-2 infection. Whole-study context: Unsorted whole-blood RNA was sequenced in bulk, leaving chains unpaired.

Overall study findings and caveats: Sequences matched to VDJdb favored anti-spike CD8 responses, while private and CD4 specificities were missed.

CDR1 and CDR2 (germline): SQVTM, ANQGSEA. This CDR3 is built from 12 residues. V was cut by 6 bases and J by 5 bases, with 14 bases left in between. The sequences come from whole blood, collected at baseline. This sequence originates from an adult who was a healthcare worker with PCR-confirmed SARS-CoV-2 infection or an uninfected control (not recorded which). The V and J genes are TRBV29-1 and TRBJ2-7; D unresolved. DNA of the CDR3: TGCAGCGTCTACGTTGGGCCCCACGAGCAGTACTTC. Its translation: CSVYVGPHEQYF.